This is a list of T cell receptor beta chains from one sample in a study of T-cell memory formation after mild COVID-19. TCRdb processed the 5' RACE reads anew with MiXCR; each CDR3 protein has one entry. In the table there are approximately 340,000 distinct CDR3 sequences, approximately 15% of which are singletons. Sequencing input: PBMCs or a T cell subset sorted from them (not recorded which). The receptors derive from a man between 18 and 35 years old who had mild COVID-19 (a few samples of this study predate the infection). Cell type and time point are not known. CDR3s include the opening cysteine and the closing phenylalanine or tryptophan. A D gene is named only where the DNA matches it firmly. Clone size is not always given. Where it is, it says once, few, many or a class for expanded clones.

clone size: few
J gene: TRBJ2-3
V gene: TRBV5-1
D gene: TRBD2
CDR3 DNA: TGCGCCAGCAGCTCCGGAGTAGCGGGGGGGGTCACAGATACGCAGTATTTT
CDR3 protein: CASSSGVAGGVTDTQYF

clone size: few
J gene: TRBJ2-5
V gene: TRBV7-2
D gene: TRBD2
CDR3 DNA: TGTGCCAGCAGCTTAGCGGTACTAGCGGGGCAAGAGACCCAGTACTTC
CDR3 protein: CASSLAVLAGQETQYF

clone size: NA
J gene: TRBJ2-7
V gene: TRBV6-5
D gene: TRBD1
CDR3 DNA: TGTGCCAGCAGTCGGGACAGAGCTATGAGGGACGAGCAGTACTTC
CDR3 protein: CASSRDRAMRDEQYF

clone size: NA
J gene: TRBJ1-5
V gene: TRBV3-1
D gene: TRBD1
CDR3 DNA: TGTGCCAGCAGCTCACAGACAGGGGGACAGCCCCAGCATTTT
CDR3 protein: CASSSQTGGQPQHF

clone size: NA
J gene: TRBJ2-7
V gene: TRBV5-1
D gene: NA
CDR3 DNA: TGCGCCAGCAGCTTGGAGAGGGGGGTCTACGAGCAGTACTTC
CDR3 protein: CASSLERGVYEQYF

clone size: NA
J gene: TRBJ1-5
V gene: TRBV3-1
D gene: NA
CDR3 DNA: TGTGCCAGCTCCCTGGACTTTGTCGGTCAGCCCCAGCATTTT
CDR3 protein: CASSLDFVGQPQHF

clone size: NA
J gene: TRBJ1-5
V gene: TRBV4-2
D gene: NA
CDR3 DNA: TGTGCCAGCAGCCAAAAGGGGGGGGGTCAGCCCCAGCATTTT
CDR3 protein: CASSQKGGGQPQHF

clone size: NA
J gene: TRBJ1-4
V gene: TRBV6-5
D gene: NA
CDR3 DNA: TGTGCCAGCAGTTACAGCGCGGGCGAAGATGAAAAACTGTTTTTT
CDR3 protein: CASSYSAGEDEKLFF

clone size: few
J gene: TRBJ1-2
V gene: TRBV5-1
D gene: NA
CDR3 DNA: TGCGCCAGCAGCCTGGACAAGCCTATCTATGGCTACACCTTC
CDR3 protein: CASSLDKPIYGYTF

clone size: NA
J gene: TRBJ2-5
V gene: TRBV15
D gene: TRBD2
CDR3 DNA: TGTGCCACCAGCAGGGGGACTAGACTTGTCGAGACCCAGTACTTC
CDR3 protein: CATSRGTRLVETQYF

clone size: NA
J gene: TRBJ2-7
V gene: TRBV5-4
D gene: TRBD1
CDR3 DNA: TGTGCCAGCTGGGACAGGGAGGGGATCTACGAGCAGTACTTC
CDR3 protein: CASWDREGIYEQYF

clone size: NA
J gene: TRBJ2-4
V gene: TRBV4-2
D gene: NA
CDR3 DNA: TGTGCCAGCAGCCAAGGGGTCGGACGGATAGCCAAAAACATTCAGTACTTC
CDR3 protein: CASSQGVGRIAKNIQYF

clone size: NA
J gene: TRBJ2-3
V gene: TRBV7-2
D gene: NA
CDR3 DNA: TGTGCCAGCAGCTTAGCTGATTATGTCGGGGGAAGGGGAGATACGCAGTATTTT
CDR3 protein: CASSLADYVGGRGDTQYF

clone size: many
J gene: TRBJ2-3
V gene: TRBV5-1
D gene: TRBD1
CDR3 DNA: TGCGCATCCAGCCCGTGGGACAGAATCACAGATACGCAGTATTTT
CDR3 protein: CASSPWDRITDTQYF

clone size: NA
J gene: TRBJ1-4
V gene: TRBV2
D gene: NA
CDR3 DNA: TGTGCCAGCAGTCGAGAGAGTGATGAAAAACTGTTTTTT
CDR3 protein: CASSRESDEKLFF

clone size: NA
J gene: TRBJ1-1
V gene: TRBV29-1
D gene: NA
CDR3 DNA: TGCAGCGTTGAAGCGAGCACACGGGCTTTCTTT
CDR3 protein: CSVEASTRAFF

clone size: NA
J gene: TRBJ1-2
V gene: TRBV12-3/TRBV12-4
D gene: NA
CDR3 DNA: TGTGCCAGCAGCCTCACGGGGGACGGTGGCTACACCTTC
CDR3 protein: CASSLTGDGGYTF

clone size: few
J gene: TRBJ1-4
V gene: TRBV4-2
D gene: NA
CDR3 DNA: TGTGCCAGCAGCCAAGCGGTGGGAGGTGGTGAAAAACTGTTTTTT
CDR3 protein: CASSQAVGGGEKLFF

clone size: many
J gene: TRBJ2-3
V gene: TRBV5-1
D gene: NA
CDR3 DNA: TGCGCCAGCCCCCCCCGGGGCCCAGATACGCAGTATTTT
CDR3 protein: CASPPRGPDTQYF

clone size: NA
J gene: TRBJ2-2
V gene: TRBV11-2
D gene: TRBD1
CDR3 DNA: TGTGCCAGCAGCTTACAGGGGGCGCAGGGCGGGGAGCTGTTTTTT
CDR3 protein: CASSLQGAQGGELFF

clone size: few
J gene: TRBJ2-4
V gene: TRBV4-2
D gene: NA
CDR3 DNA: TGTGCCAGCAGCCAAGATCAGGAGGGGGGGGCCAAAAACATTCAGTACTTC
CDR3 protein: CASSQDQEGGAKNIQYF

clone size: NA
J gene: TRBJ2-1
V gene: TRBV29-1
D gene: NA
CDR3 DNA: TGCAGCGTTGTGACTCTTTACAATGAGCAGTTCTTC
CDR3 protein: CSVVTLYNEQFF

clone size: NA
J gene: TRBJ1-2
V gene: TRBV7-2
D gene: NA
CDR3 DNA: TGTGCCAGCAGCCCCGCGGGCGGACTAAGAGGCTACACCTTC
CDR3 protein: CASSPAGGLRGYTF

clone size: few
J gene: TRBJ2-3
V gene: TRBV5-1
D gene: NA
CDR3 DNA: TGCGCCAGCAGCTCGGCGACTAGAGTGGGAGATACGCAGTATTTT
CDR3 protein: CASSSATRVGDTQYF

clone size: few
J gene: TRBJ2-5
V gene: TRBV5-4
D gene: TRBD2
CDR3 DNA: TGTGCCAGCAGCGTGGAACTAGCGGGGGATATGACCCAGTACTTC
CDR3 protein: CASSVELAGDMTQYF

clone size: NA
J gene: TRBJ2-3
V gene: TRBV20-1
D gene: NA
CDR3 DNA: TGCAGTGCTAGTTTTCGGGGTGAGAATTACGTGGATACGCAGTATTTT
CDR3 protein: CSASFRGENYVDTQYF

clone size: few
J gene: TRBJ1-2
V gene: TRBV7-2
D gene: TRBD1
CDR3 DNA: TGTGCCAGCAGTCCACAGGGGGGTGGCTACACCTTC
CDR3 protein: CASSPQGGGYTF

clone size: few
J gene: TRBJ1-3
V gene: TRBV5-6
D gene: TRBD1
CDR3 DNA: TGTGCCAGCAGCTTGGTTACGACAGGGACTGGAAACACCATATATTTT
CDR3 protein: CASSLVTTGTGNTIYF

clone size: NA
J gene: TRBJ2-4
V gene: TRBV12-2
D gene: NA
CDR3 DNA: TGTGCAAGTCGCTTGTGGACGCGAAAAAACATTCAGTACTTC
CDR3 protein: CASRLWTRKNIQYF

clone size: NA
J gene: TRBJ2-7
V gene: TRBV6-8
D gene: NA
CDR3 DNA: TGTGCCAGCAGTTACGCTGGCCAGGACCCTTACGAGCAGTACTTC
CDR3 protein: CASSYAGQDPYEQYF

clone size: NA
J gene: TRBJ1-6
V gene: TRBV12-3/TRBV12-4
D gene: TRBD1
CDR3 DNA: TGTGCCAGCAGGGAACGGGACAGTAATTCACCCCTCCACTTT
CDR3 protein: CASRERDSNSPLHF

clone size: many
J gene: TRBJ2-1
V gene: TRBV4-3
D gene: NA
CDR3 DNA: TGCGCCAGCAGCCAAGAGACCGGGACCGCTGGATCCAATGAGCAGTTCTTC
CDR3 protein: CASSQETGTAGSNEQFF

clone size: many
J gene: TRBJ1-1
V gene: TRBV6-5
D gene: TRBD1
CDR3 DNA: TGTGCCAGCAATGACAGGGCCGGGGCTGAAGCTTTCTTT
CDR3 protein: CASNDRAGAEAFF

clone size: NA
J gene: TRBJ2-3
V gene: TRBV6-2/TRBV6-3
D gene: TRBD2
CDR3 DNA: TGTGCCAGCAGTTACGGACTAGCGGGGGGATTTAGCACAGATACGCAGTATTTT
CDR3 protein: CASSYGLAGGFSTDTQYF

clone size: NA
J gene: TRBJ2-2
V gene: TRBV6-2/TRBV6-3
D gene: TRBD1
CDR3 DNA: TGTGCCAGCATCTCAGCGCCGGGACAGGGGAACACCGGGGAGCTGTTTTTT
CDR3 protein: CASISAPGQGNTGELFF

clone size: few
J gene: TRBJ2-3
V gene: TRBV20-1
D gene: NA
CDR3 DNA: TGCAGTGCTAGAGGCTACGAAGTGGCAGATACGCAGTATTTT
CDR3 protein: CSARGYEVADTQYF

clone size: NA
J gene: TRBJ1-4
V gene: TRBV7-9
D gene: NA
CDR3 DNA: TGTGCCAGCAGATATGGCAATGAAAAACTGTTTTTT
CDR3 protein: CASRYGNEKLFF

clone size: NA
J gene: TRBJ1-1
V gene: TRBV7-8
D gene: NA
CDR3 DNA: TGTGCCAGCAGCTTAGATGGAGGGTGGAACACTGAAGCTTTCTTT
CDR3 protein: CASSLDGGWNTEAFF

clone size: few
J gene: TRBJ1-1
V gene: TRBV6-1
D gene: NA
CDR3 DNA: TGTGCCAGCAGGGGAGGGACCGCTGGGAACACTGAAGCTTTCTTT
CDR3 protein: CASRGGTAGNTEAFF

clone size: many
J gene: TRBJ1-2
V gene: TRBV6-1
D gene: TRBD1
CDR3 DNA: TGTGCCAGCAGTGAGACAGGGGCAACTAACTATGGCTACACCTTC
CDR3 protein: CASSETGATNYGYTF

clone size: many
J gene: TRBJ2-2
V gene: TRBV4-1
D gene: NA
CDR3 DNA: TGCGCCAGCAGACCAGACTCCTACGGGGAGCTGTTTTTT
CDR3 protein: CASRPDSYGELFF

clone size: few
J gene: TRBJ1-3
V gene: TRBV4-3
D gene: NA
CDR3 DNA: TGCGCCAGCAGCCCGTGGACAGCCTCTGGAAACACCATATATTTT
CDR3 protein: CASSPWTASGNTIYF

clone size: NA
J gene: TRBJ2-7
V gene: TRBV5-1
D gene: TRBD2
CDR3 DNA: TGCGCCAGCAGCTCTAGCGGGGAAGCCTACGAGCAGTACTTC
CDR3 protein: CASSSSGEAYEQYF

clone size: many
J gene: TRBJ2-3
V gene: TRBV20-1
D gene: TRBD2
CDR3 DNA: TGCAGTGCTCAGGGGACTAGCGGGACGGGCCGCACAGATACGCAGTATTTT
CDR3 protein: CSAQGTSGTGRTDTQYF

clone size: NA
J gene: TRBJ1-2
V gene: TRBV7-9
D gene: NA
CDR3 DNA: TGTGCCAGCAGTCTCAACCAGGCCGGGGTTGGTGGCTACACCTTC
CDR3 protein: CASSLNQAGVGGYTF

clone size: NA
J gene: TRBJ1-6
V gene: TRBV25-1
D gene: TRBD1
CDR3 DNA: TGTGCCAGCAGTGAATTTGACAGGGCCGACAATTCACCCCTCCACTTT
CDR3 protein: CASSEFDRADNSPLHF

clone size: few
J gene: TRBJ2-3
V gene: TRBV11-2
D gene: TRBD1
CDR3 DNA: TGTGCCAGCAGCTCTATTGGACAGGGTCCTCAGTATTTT
CDR3 protein: CASSSIGQGPQYF

clone size: NA
J gene: TRBJ2-1
V gene: TRBV7-2
D gene: NA
CDR3 DNA: TGTGCCAGCAGCTTAAAGGCCTGGGTCACTGAGCAGTTCTTC
CDR3 protein: CASSLKAWVTEQFF

clone size: few
J gene: TRBJ2-1
V gene: TRBV9
D gene: NA
CDR3 DNA: TGTGCCAGCAGCGACAGGGCTCGACACAATGAGCAGTTCTTC
CDR3 protein: CASSDRARHNEQFF

clone size: NA
J gene: TRBJ2-6
V gene: TRBV7-3
D gene: NA
CDR3 DNA: TGTGCCAGCAGCTTAATGGGTATCGGGCTCTCTGGGGCCAACGTCCTGACTTTC
CDR3 protein: CASSLMGIGLSGANVLTF

clone size: few
J gene: TRBJ1-1
V gene: TRBV6-5
D gene: TRBD1
CDR3 DNA: TGTGCCAGCGGTGGGACAGCCTTAAACACTGAAGCTTTCTTT
CDR3 protein: CASGGTALNTEAFF

clone size: NA
J gene: TRBJ1-2
V gene: TRBV9
D gene: TRBD1
CDR3 DNA: TGTGCCAGCAGCCCCCGGACAGGGGGATTAGGTGGCTACACCTTC
CDR3 protein: CASSPRTGGLGGYTF